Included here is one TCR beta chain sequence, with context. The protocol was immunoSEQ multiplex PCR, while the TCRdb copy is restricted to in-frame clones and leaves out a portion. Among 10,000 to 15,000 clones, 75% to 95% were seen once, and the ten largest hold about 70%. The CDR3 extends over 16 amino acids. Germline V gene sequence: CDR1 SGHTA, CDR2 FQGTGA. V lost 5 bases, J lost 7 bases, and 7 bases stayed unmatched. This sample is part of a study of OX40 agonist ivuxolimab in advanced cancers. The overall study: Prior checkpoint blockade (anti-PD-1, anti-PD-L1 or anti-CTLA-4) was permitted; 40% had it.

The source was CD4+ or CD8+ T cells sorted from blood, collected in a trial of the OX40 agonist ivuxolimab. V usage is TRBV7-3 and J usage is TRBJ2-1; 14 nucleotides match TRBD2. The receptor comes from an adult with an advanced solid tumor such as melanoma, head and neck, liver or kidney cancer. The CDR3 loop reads CASSPRLAGGRNEQFF. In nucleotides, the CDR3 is TGTGCCAGCAGCCCACGACTAGCGGGGGGGCGGAATGAGCAGTTCTTC. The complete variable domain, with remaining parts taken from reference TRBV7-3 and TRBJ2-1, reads GAGVSQTPSNKVTEKGKYVELRCDPISGHTALYWYRQSLGQGPEFLIYFQGTGAADDSGLPNDRFFAVRPEGSVSTLKIQRTERGDSAVYLCASSPRLAGGRNEQFFGPGTRLTVL.